The source of this T cell receptor beta chain is a study of blood T cell repertoires in COVID-19. About the research overall: The United States, Italy and Spain provided the acute and convalescent COVID-19 samples. T cells, B-cell-depleted T cells, or PBMCs supplied cDNA or gDNA.

V was pared by 1 base and J by 4 bases, with 8 bases of the junction left unmatched. The CDR3 consists of 17 residues. Germline values: CDR1 MDHEN, CDR2 SYDVKM. The data were produced by immunoSEQ multiplex PCR, yet TCRdb's version contains in-frame clones alone and is incomplete. The table includes approximately 210,000 clones, about 91% detected once. The sequence was collected from a man aged 25 to 40 with acute or convalescent COVID-19. The V call is TRBV28, the J call TRBJ2-2; the match to TRBD2 covers 8 bases. The sample taken for sequencing was peripheral blood. CDR3: CASSLFGSGTITGELFF. The CDR3 DNA reads TGTGCCAGCAGTTTATTCGGTAGCGGGACGATCACCGGGGAGCTGTTTTTT.